This TCR beta chain originates from a study of blood T cell repertoires in COVID-19. Study at large: T cells, B-cell-depleted T cells, or PBMCs provided the cDNA or gDNA that served as material.

This clone has a handful of counts. The CDR3 sequence is 13 residues long. V gave up 5 bases and J gave up 6 bases, with 10 bases separating them. Germline CDR1 reads SGHVS; CDR2 reads FNYEAQ. Profiling relied on immunoSEQ multiplex PCR, and the TCRdb table lists in-frame clones only, not all of them. The sample lists a few hundred thousand clones; about 88% were seen once. The sequencing input was peripheral blood. This clonotype originated in a woman aged 55-69 years with acute or convalescent COVID-19. The genes are TRBV7-6 and TRBJ2-2, with D perhaps TRBD2 (5 bases). The CDR3 loop is CASSTTGAGELFF. CDR3 in DNA: TGTGCCAGCAGCACCACCGGGGCCGGGGAGCTGTTTTTT.